This T cell receptor beta chain came from a study of cytotoxic CD8 clonotypes in ibrutinib-treated CLL. The V and J ends lost 5 bases and 10 bases respectively, with 14 bases between them. The CDR3 is 12 residues long. Germline values: CDR1 MDHEN, CDR2 SYDVKM. Method: immunoSEQ multiplex PCR; TCRdb's copy keeps in-frame clones and lacks some. The profile shows approximately 47,000 clones, 50% to 75% of them singletons. The chain employs TRBV28 and TRBJ1-1, with TRBD1 as a possible D gene (6 bases). The sequenced sample was PBMCs, obtained after 24 months of ibrutinib treatment. This TCR was sampled from a human donor with chronic lymphocytic leukemia. CDR3 sequence: CASSEQGRVAFF. The CDR3 region has the DNA TGTGCCAGCAGTGAACAGGGTAGGGTAGCTTTCTTT.